This T cell receptor (beta chain) was documented in a study of cytomegalovirus exposure and HLA in healthy donors. Overall study findings and caveats: Cytomegalovirus status was reportedly diagnosed by the classifier with high specificity and sensitivity. Cytomegalovirus association was listed for around 170 TCR beta chains.

Details on this clone: Its antigen is not known.

The CDR3 length is 15 residues. V was clipped by 2 bases and J by 4 bases, with 14 bases between them. CDR1 and CDR2 from the germline V gene are MNHNS and SASEGT. The donors were part of the validation cohort, which consisted of some 120 subjects and was separate from the first cohort of 666 subjects. Libraries were prepared by immunoSEQ multiplex PCR; TCRdb keeps only in-frame clonotypes and omits some of them. Found here are a few hundred thousand clones, roughly 85% of them singletons; the top ten hold about 1%. The material sequenced was PBMCs. The chain employs TRBV6-1 and TRBJ1-1; D might be TRBD1 (5 bases). This TCR was recovered from a woman between 18 and 29 years old in good health and CMV-seronegative. The CDR3: CASSEWGRAGTEAFF. CDR3 nucleotide sequence: TGTGCCAGCAGTGAATGGGGCAGGGCAGGCACTGAAGCTTTCTTT.